The present T cell receptor beta chain was sequenced within a study of blood T cell repertoires in COVID-19. Assay used: immunoSEQ multiplex PCR; TCRdb lists only in-frame clones, some missing. This sample carries 250,000 to 300,000 clones, about nine tenths of them seen once, and the ten largest clones take more than 10%. V gave up 4 bases and J gave up 1 base, with 12 bases separating them. CDR3 length: 15 residues. Germline assignment: CDR1 SGHRS and CDR2 YFSETQ. V and J are TRBV5-1 and TRBJ1-3; D is possibly TRBD1 (6 bases). This clonotype originated in a woman aged 25 to 39 with COVID-19, enrolled during active disease. The sequencing input was peripheral blood. In nucleotides, the CDR3 is TGCGCCAGCAGCCCGGGCAGGGGTTCTGGAAACACCATATATTTT. Protein product: CASSPGRGSGNTIYF. The full variable domain, rest sourced from reference TRBV5-1 and TRBJ1-3, is KAGVTQTPRYLIKTRGQQVTLSCSPISGHRSVSWYQQTPGQGLQFLFEYFSETQRNKGNFPGRFSGRQFSNSRSEMNVSTLELGDSALYLCASSPGRGSGNTIYFGEGSWLTVV.